This TCR beta chain was retrieved from a study of shared clonotypes between healthy human individuals. V gave up 1 base and J gave up 1 base, with 10 bases separating them. The CDR3 sequence is 15 residues long. Germline CDR1 is MGHRA and CDR2 is YSYEKL. Study-level points and caveats: Among a few donors, around 5% of naive CD4 clonotypes were found in common. Enrolling few donors narrowed the genetic and exposure-history diversity that was represented.

Replicate PCRs for sorted subsets used approximately 190 ng DNA; this equaled tens of thousands of T cell genomes. The data were produced by immunoSEQ multiplex PCR, yet TCRdb's version contains in-frame clones alone and is incomplete. The sample holds about 2 million clones; around 95% are singletons and the top ten take 0.13%. Notes on this clone: What it recognizes is unknown.

This TCR came from a man younger than 35 in good health. The chain recombines TRBV4-1 with TRBJ2-5; possibly TRBD2 for D (6 bases). Sequencing used naive CD4+ T cells sorted from blood. The subset was: CD45RA+ positively selected. CDR3 loop: CASSQGGVGQETQYF. CDR3 coding DNA: TGCGCCAGCAGCCAAGGCGGGGTCGGCCAAGAGACCCAGTACTTC.